This T cell receptor (beta chain) was obtained from a study of shared clonotypes between healthy human individuals. Study results and caveats: As a rule, naive subsets had a larger estimated richness than memory subsets. A handful of donors showed sharing of approximately 5% of naive CD4 clonotypes.

CDR3 size: 16 residues. V dropped 5 bases and J dropped 0 bases, with 14 bases sitting between them. Germline V gives CDR1 SEHNR, CDR2 FQNEAQ (reference sequence). On this clone itself: Its antigen remains unknown.

From CD4+ cells came CD45RA+ naive and CD45RA-negative memory subsets. Assay execution took place at the deep level. The assay was immunoSEQ multiplex PCR, and TCRdb's table has in-frame clones only and misses some. This sample has some 2.1 million clones, with roughly 94% found just once. The rearrangement uses TRBV7-9 and TRBJ1-3; D is ambiguous. Material for sequencing was naive CD4+ T cells sorted from blood. Subset described: CD45RA+ positively selected. The clonotype originates from a man between 18 and 35 years old in good health. CDR3 coding DNA: TGTGCCAGCAGCCCGGGCCCAGGTAACTCTGGAAACACCATATATTTT. Residues: CASSPGPGNSGNTIYF.